This T cell receptor (beta chain) is from a study of control samples from healthy donors and cancer patients. The germline gives CDR1 SEHNR, CDR2 FQNEAQ (reference sequence). The CDR3 has 15 residues. V shed 0 bases and J shed 3 bases, with 9 bases lying between them. The assay was immunoSEQ multiplex PCR, and TCRdb's table has in-frame clones only and misses some. This sample has 150,000 or so clones, with roughly 93% found just once. Sequenced: blood. The TCR originated in a young man in good health. The chain has TRBV7-9 and TRBJ1-5, with no clear D. This CDR3 is CASSLAARDNQPQHF. The CDR3 nucleotides are TGTGCCAGCAGCTTAGCAGCACGGGACAATCAGCCCCAGCATTTT.